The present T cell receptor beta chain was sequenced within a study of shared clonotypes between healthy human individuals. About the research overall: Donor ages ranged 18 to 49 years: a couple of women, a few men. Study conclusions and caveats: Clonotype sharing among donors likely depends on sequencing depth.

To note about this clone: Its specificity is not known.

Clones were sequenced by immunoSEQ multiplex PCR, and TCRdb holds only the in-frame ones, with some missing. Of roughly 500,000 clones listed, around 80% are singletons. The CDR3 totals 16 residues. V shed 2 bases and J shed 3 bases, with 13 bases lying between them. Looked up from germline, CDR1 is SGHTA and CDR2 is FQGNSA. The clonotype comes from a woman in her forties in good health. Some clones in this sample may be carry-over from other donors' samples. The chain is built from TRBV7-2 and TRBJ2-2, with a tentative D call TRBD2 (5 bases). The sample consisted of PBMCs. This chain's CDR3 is CASSLFKRSDTGELFF. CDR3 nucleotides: TGTGCCAGCAGCTTATTTAAGCGGTCAGACACCGGGGAGCTGTTTTTT.